This TCR beta chain was documented in a study of PD-1 blockade in classical Hodgkin lymphoma. About the study: Nivolumab 3 mg/kg was given intravenously every 2 weeks. Regarding the study as a whole: By cycle point C4D1, TCR diversity had risen significantly in CD4+ cells (but not CD8+ cells). In newly diagnosed patients, baseline TCR diversity was reportedly below that of healthy donors.

Patients all relapsed after autologous stem cell transplantation, and there was variation in brentuximab vedotin exposure. Under best response, outcomes were complete response, partial response or progressive disease. Losses at the gene ends were 2 bases for V and 0 bases for J; bases not matched to a gene: 2. Germline V gene lookup returns CDR1 SGDLS and CDR2 YYNGEE. The CDR3 length is 14 residues. On this clone itself: Its specificity is unknown.

TCRdb's table, derived via immunoSEQ multiplex PCR, lists solely in-frame clones and lacks some. This table holds 43,000 or so clones, about nine tenths found once. The source of this sequence is a human donor with classical Hodgkin lymphoma. Sequenced material: peripheral blood mononuclear cells (PBMCs), taken at baseline. This chain links TRBV9 with TRBJ2-7, with 7 bases identical to TRBD1. CDR3 nucleotide sequence: TGTGCCAGCAGCGTCAGGGACAGCTCCTACGAGCAGTACTTC. This gives the protein CASSVRDSSYEQYF.